The 32 T cell receptor beta chains below all came from one sample that was sequenced in a study of blood T cell repertoires in COVID-19. Profiled with immunoSEQ multiplex PCR; TCRdb holds only in-frame clones, not every one. There are about 190,000 clones in the sample; 85% to 90% occur only once, and about 4.5% lies in the top ten. Sequenced input: peripheral blood. These receptors all stem from a human donor in a cohort sampled during active COVID-19.

The V call is TRBV5-1, the J call TRBJ2-3; 13 nucleotides match TRBD2. After removal of 4 bases from V and 0 bases from J, the junction contained 8 bases not matched to a gene. Germline loops: CDR1 SGHRS, CDR2 YFSETQ. The CDR3 runs 18 residues. The CDR3 sequence is CASSPGLAGTASTDTQYF. CDR3 sequence (DNA): TGCGCCAGCAGCCCGGGACTAGCGGGGACCGCTAGCACAGATACGCAGTATTTT.

The rearrangement joins TRBV28 to TRBJ2-7; maybe TRBD2 (5 bases). Trimming stripped 4 bases from V and 2 bases from J, with 15 bases between. The germline gives CDR1 MDHEN, CDR2 SYDVKM. This CDR3 region has 15 residues. For the CDR3, the DNA is TGTGCCAGCAGTTCCCTTCCTAGCCCCCCCTACGAGCAGTACTTC. Translated, it gives CASSSLPSPPYEQYF. Variable domain in full (rest from reference TRBV28 and TRBJ2-7): DVKVTQSSRYLVKRTGEKVFLECVQDMDHENMFWYRQDPGLGLRLIYFSYDVKMKEKGDIPEGYSVSREKKERFSLILESASTNQTSMYLCASSSLPSPPYEQYFGPGTRLTVT.

The chain carries TRBV19 and TRBJ2-3, with D perhaps matching TRBD1 (5 bases). CDR1 and CDR2 (germline): LNHDA, SQIVND (reference sequence). The CDR3 has 13 amino acids. Between the trimmed V and J ends, which lost 7 bases and 1 base, there was a span of 9 bases. The CDR3 region is CASNQGRTDTQYF. In DNA form, the CDR3 reads TGTGCCAGTAATCAGGGCCGCACAGATACGCAGTATTTT.

The chain links TRBV5-4 to TRBJ2-1; possibly TRBD1 for D (6 bases). Trimming removed 0 bases from V and 5 bases from J, with 6 bases in between. The length of the CDR3 is 13 residues. The germline CDR1 and CDR2 sequences are SGHNT and YYREEE (reference sequence). In nucleotides, the CDR3 is TGTGCCAGCAGCTTGGGACAGGACAATGAGCAGTTCTTC. Amino acid sequence: CASSLGQDNEQFF.

The chain links TRBV5-1 to TRBJ2-5; TRBD2 might be the D (7 bases). The CDR3 is 15 amino acids. CDR1 and CDR2 from the germline V gene are SGHRS and YFSETQ. V lost 0 bases, J lost 5 bases, and 14 bases lay in between. The CDR3 sequence is CASSLARGAHETQYF. CDR3 DNA: TGCGCCAGCAGCTTGGCCCGGGGGGCCCATGAGACCCAGTACTTC.

The V gene is TRBV7-6, the J gene TRBJ2-6; maybe TRBD1 (5 bases). V was cut by 1 base and J by 0 bases, with 7 bases left in between. The CDR3 consists of 16 residues. Germline V gene lookup returns CDR1 SGHVS and CDR2 FNYEAQ. The CDR3 DNA follows: TGTGCCAGCAGCTTAGATAGGGGCTCTGGGGCCAACGTCCTGACTTTC. Translated: CASSLDRGSGANVLTF. Using reference TRBV7-6 and TRBJ2-6 for the parts outside the CDR3, the full variable domain is GAGVSQSPRYKVTKRGQDVALRCDPISGHVSLYWYRQALGQGPEFLTYFNYEAQQDKSGLPNDRFSAERPEGSISTLTIQRTEQRDSAMYRCASSLDRGSGANVLTFGAGSRLTVL.

The genes are TRBV18 and TRBJ2-1, with TRBD1 as a possible D gene (6 bases). The CDR3 is made up of 15 amino acids. The germline V gene has CDR1 KGHSH and CDR2 LQKENI. Trimming took off 5 bases at V and 7 bases at J, with 18 bases between the two ends. This CDR3 reads CASSIQGLPGNEQFF. In DNA form, the CDR3 reads TGTGCCAGCTCAATCCAGGGGCTTCCGGGGAATGAGCAGTTCTTC.

CDR3 coding DNA: TGTGCCAGCAGCGTAGTCTCCAACACCGGGGAGCTGTTTTTT. Translated, it gives CASSVVSNTGELFF. This chain uses TRBV9 with TRBJ2-2; D ambiguous. CDR3 length: 14 residues. The germline V gene has CDR1 SGDLS and CDR2 YYNGEE. The germline V and J ends were trimmed by 0 bases and 2 bases, with 5 bases remaining between them.

The V call is TRBV7-2, the J call TRBJ1-6, with 7 bases matching TRBD1. Germline CDR1 SGHTA, CDR2 FQGNSA. With V trimmed by 0 bases and J by 1 base, 15 bases remained unmatched. This CDR3 has 21 amino acids. The CDR3 spells CASSLAQDPRQGRSYNSPLHF. The CDR3 DNA reads as TGTGCCAGCAGCTTAGCCCAGGACCCCCGACAGGGTCGATCCTATAATTCACCCCTCCACTTT.

V usage is TRBV6-2 or TRBV6-3 and J usage is TRBJ1-2, with a possible D match to TRBD1 (5 bases). Trimming stripped 6 bases from V and 4 bases from J, with 12 bases between. Per germline, CDR1 MNHEY and CDR2 SVGEGT. The CDR3 totals 13 residues. DNA for the CDR3: TGTGCCAGCAGCTGGGGCCGTACCTATGGCTACACCTTC. It codes for CASSWGRTYGYTF.

The chain combines TRBV29-1 with TRBJ2-3; 10 bases match TRBD2. With 6 bases clipped from V and 5 bases from J, the junction kept 11 bases outside the gene matches. Germline V CDR1 and CDR2: SQVTM, ANQGSEA. The CDR3 contains 15 residues. CDR3 protein: CSVRRLAGDLDTQYF. The CDR3 nucleotides read TGCAGCGTGCGACGGCTAGCGGGAGATTTAGATACGCAGTATTTT.

V and J are TRBV28 and TRBJ2-3; D is unclear. The CDR3 consists of 14 residues. V lost 6 bases and J lost 11, with 21 bases in between. Germline CDR1 reads MDHEN; CDR2 reads SYDVKM. The CDR3 protein is CASRPGTRSSVQYF. The CDR3 region has the DNA TGTGCCAGCAGGCCAGGTACCCGTTCGTCTGTGCAGTATTTT.

V is TRBV5-6 and J is TRBJ1-2; D is perhaps TRBD1 (5 bases). There are 14 residues in the CDR3. CDR1 and CDR2 from the germline V gene are SGHDT and YYEEEE. V shed 0 bases and J shed 4 bases, with 10 bases lying between them. CDR3 nucleotides: TGTGCCAGCAGCTTGGTGGGGGGGACCTATGGCTACACCTTC. It codes for CASSLVGGTYGYTF.

The rearrangement uses TRBV20-1 and TRBJ1-5, with D perhaps TRBD1 (5 bases). The CDR3 is 18 amino acids. Trimming removed 3 bases from V and 3 bases from J, with 24 bases in between. Germline V gene sequence: CDR1 DFQATT, CDR2 SNEGSKA (reference sequence). CDR3 in DNA: TGCAGTGCTAGTTCGGCAGGGCTCTCATCTGCTCTCAATCAGCCCCAGCATTTT. The encoded protein is CSASSAGLSSALNQPQHF.

The V gene is TRBV29-1, the J gene TRBJ2-7; 11 nucleotides match TRBD1. The V gene end was trimmed by 4 bases and the J gene end by 5 bases; junction bases not matched to a gene: 1. The germline CDR1 and CDR2 sequences are SQVTM and ANQGSEA. The CDR3 contains 12 residues. The CDR3 reads CSVVDRGHEQYF. For the CDR3, the DNA is TGCAGCGTTGTGGACAGGGGGCACGAGCAGTACTTC.

V is TRBV2 and J is TRBJ2-1; 7 bases fit TRBD1. The CDR3 extends over 15 amino acids. J gave up 2 bases and V 5 bases, and 6 bases lay outside the gene matches. The germline V gene has CDR1 SNHLY and CDR2 FYNNEI. This CDR3 reads CASSFTTGPYNEQFF. DNA of the CDR3: TGTGCCAGCAGTTTCACGACAGGGCCCTACAATGAGCAGTTCTTC. The full variable domain, completed using reference TRBV2 and TRBJ2-1, is EPEVTQTPSHQVTQMGQEVILRCVPISNHLYFYWYRQILGQKVEFLVSFYNNEISEKSEIFDDQFSVERPDGSNFTLKIRSTKLEDSAMYFCASSFTTGPYNEQFFGPGTRLTVL.

The chain couples TRBV27 to TRBJ2-5, with TRBD2 matching 11 bases. The germline V gene has CDR1 MNHEY and CDR2 SMNVEV (reference sequence). Trimming cost V 5 bases and J 5 bases; bases outside gene matches: 4. The CDR3 length is 14 residues. The CDR3 sequence is CASSTSGRLETQYF. The CDR3 bases are TGTGCCAGCAGTACTAGCGGGAGATTGGAGACCCAGTACTTC.

The gene calls are TRBV4-3 and TRBJ2-7, with D possibly TRBD1 on 5 matching bases. With 1 base removed from V and 2 bases from J, the gap between germline ends came to 9 bases. The CDR3 runs to 14 residues. Germline CDR1 reads LGHNA; CDR2 reads YSLEER. The CDR3 DNA reads as TGCGCCAGCAGCCAAGTTACAGGAGCCTACGAGCAGTACTTC. Translation: CASSQVTGAYEQYF.

This clone was seen only once. V and J are TRBV5-8 and TRBJ1-1, with 9 positions matching TRBD1. The junction had 14 bases not matched to a gene; V was cut back by 7 bases and J by 4 bases. This CDR3 has 16 amino acids. Germline V lookup: CDR1 SGHTS, CDR2 YDEGEE. The chain's CDR3 is CASGPLGQGSSTEAFF. The CDR3 DNA sequence: TGTGCCAGCGGCCCATTGGGACAGGGTAGTAGCACTGAAGCTTTCTTT.

The rearrangement links TRBV28 to TRBJ2-7; D gene ambiguous. From germline, CDR1 is MDHEN and CDR2 SYDVKM. The CDR3 has 10 residues. Trimming took 11 bases from V and 11 from J, leaving 16 bases between them. The CDR3 protein is CARVELWKYF. The CDR3 DNA is TGTGCCCGTGTGGAGCTTTGGAAGTACTTC.

CDR3 amino acids: CASHRGLLIRNQPQHF. The DNA for the CDR3 is TGTGCCAGTCACAGGGGGCTACTTATACGCAATCAGCCCCAGCATTTT. V gene TRBV19 combines with J gene TRBJ1-5; TRBD1 matches at 9 bases. V was pared by 8 bases and J by 2 bases, with 10 bases of the junction left unmatched. The germline V gene has CDR1 LNHDA and CDR2 SQIVND (reference sequence). The CDR3 has 16 residues.

The CDR3, as DNA: TGCAGCGTTGTCGTAAGCGGGAGTGCAGATACGCAGTATTTT. Protein product: CSVVVSGSADTQYF. The J gene is TRBJ2-3, the V gene TRBV29-1, with TRBD2 matching over 8 bases. The germline gives CDR1 SQVTM, CDR2 ANQGSEA. The V gene end was trimmed by 4 bases and the J gene end by 4 bases; junction bases not matched to a gene: 7. CDR3 length: 14 residues.

J is TRBJ2-5 and V is TRBV15; 11 bases fit TRBD2. The CDR3 spans 17 residues. Trimming took 1 base from V and 4 from J; bases not matched to a gene: 8. Germline V lookup: CDR1 LNHNV, CDR2 YYDKDF (reference sequence). The CDR3 loop is CATSRGNLAGGRETQYF. The CDR3 bases are TGTGCCACCAGCAGAGGAAATTTAGCGGGGGGGCGAGAGACCCAGTACTTC.

The rearrangement links TRBV19 to TRBJ1-2; 8 nucleotides align to TRBD1. The CDR3 is 16 amino acids. The ends lost 4 bases at V and 1 base at J; junction bases unmatched: 8. The germline V gene has CDR1 LNHDA and CDR2 SQIVND (reference sequence). The DNA of the CDR3 is TGTGCCAGTAGTACCCAGGGGGCTTCCATTAACTATGGCTACACCTTC. Protein sequence: CASSTQGASINYGYTF.

The chain has TRBV5-1 and TRBJ2-3, with 9 positions matching TRBD2. Trimming took 5 bases from V and 6 from J; bases not matched to a gene: 13. Germline loops: CDR1 SGHRS, CDR2 YFSETQ. The length of the CDR3 is 16 residues. CDR3 loop: CASSSVLAGAWDTQYF. In DNA form, the CDR3 reads TGCGCCAGCAGTTCAGTTTTAGCGGGAGCGTGGGATACGCAGTATTTT.

This chain uses TRBV5-1 with TRBJ1-2; 8 bases map to TRBD1. The germline V gene encodes CDR1 SGHRS and CDR2 YFSETQ. The CDR3 is made up of 14 amino acids. Trimming took 4 bases from V and 5 from J; bases not matched to a gene: 7. The CDR3 sequence is CASSQGTGLYGYTF. CDR3 DNA sequence: TGCGCCAGCAGCCAGGGGACAGGTCTTTATGGCTACACCTTC.

The rearrangement uses TRBV5-8 and TRBJ1-5; 10 nucleotides align to TRBD1. Trimming cost V 0 bases and J 7 bases; bases outside gene matches: 4. The CDR3 covers 15 residues. CDR1 is SGHTS, CDR2 YDEGEE, per germline. The CDR3 DNA reads as TGTGCCAGCAGCTTGGAAGGGACAGGGGTACAGCCCCAGCATTTT. Amino acids: CASSLEGTGVQPQHF.

The chain is built from TRBV27 and TRBJ2-5, with 10 positions matching TRBD2. The V and J ends lost 6 bases and 3 bases, in that order; junction bases with no gene match: 4. The CDR3 length is 14 residues. Germline V lookup: CDR1 MNHEY, CDR2 SMNVEV (reference sequence). The CDR3 is CASSPTSGEETQYF. The CDR3 DNA reads TGTGCCAGCAGCCCCACTAGCGGGGAAGAGACCCAGTACTTC.

The chain couples TRBV7-2 to TRBJ2-5; 10 nucleotides line up with TRBD1. Trimming at V came to 3 bases and at J to 2 bases, leaving 3 bases not matched to a gene. This CDR3 spans 15 amino acids. Germline lookup yields CDR1 SGHTA and CDR2 FQGNSA. The CDR3 DNA reads as TGTGCCAGCAGCTTCGGGGACAGGGGACAAGAGACCCAGTACTTC. Protein sequence: CASSFGDRGQETQYF. The entire variable domain, with the rest obtained from reference TRBV7-2 and TRBJ2-5, is as follows: GAGVSQSPSNKVTEKGKDVELRCDPISGHTALYWYRQSLGQGLEFLIYFQGNSAPDKSGLPSDRFSAERTGGSVSTLTIQRTQQEDSAVYLCASSFGDRGQETQYFGPGTRLLVL.

The rearrangement links TRBV6-6 to TRBJ2-3; 8 positions agree with TRBD2. This CDR3 has 15 amino acids. The germline V gene encodes CDR1 MNHNY and CDR2 SVGAGI (reference sequence). J lost 3 bases, V lost 5 bases, and 7 bases had no gene match. CDR3 sequence (DNA): TGTGCCAGCAGTAAACAGCGGGAGAGAACAGATACGCAGTATTTT. It codes for CASSKQRERTDTQYF.

The rearrangement joins TRBV9 to TRBJ2-5; the D gene is possibly TRBD1 (5 bases). Trimming left V 0 bases short and J 5 bases short, with 14 bases between. The CDR3 is 15 amino acids. In germline, CDR1 is SGDLS, CDR2 YYNGEE. CDR3 sequence (DNA): TGTGCCAGCAGCGTAGGGCAGGGTCGGATTGAGACCCAGTACTTC. As protein: CASSVGQGRIETQYF.

This chain joins TRBV3-1 (or the pseudogene TRBV3-2) and TRBJ2-7; TRBD2 matches at 7 bases. This CDR3 has 14 amino acids. Germline values: CDR1 LGHDT, CDR2 YNNKEL (reference sequence). V shed 6 bases and J 1 base; nucleotides not matched to a gene: 6. CDR3 in amino acids: CASRGTTNSYEQYF. The CDR3 nucleotides are TGTGCCAGCAGGGGGACTACCAATTCCTACGAGCAGTACTTC.